This T cell receptor beta chain was recovered during a study of T cells in Graves' hyperthyroidism and ophthalmopathy. Regarding the study as a whole: Expanded thyroid clonotypes (above 0.001) were mostly also found in blood. Ophthalmopathy was model-predicted a median 6.5 months pre-onset.

This clonotype was detected ten times or more. Its specificity is unknown. The trim removed 5 bases at V and 3 bases at J, leaving 10 bases unmatched. From germline, CDR1 is MNHEY and CDR2 SVGEGT. The CDR3 is 15 residues long. Amplification yielded TCR beta CDR3 regions, with RNA transcripts as the source. The HTBI primer set served for first-round RT-PCR of the TCR CDR3. A single record per CDR3 protein comes from TCRdb applying MiXCR to the multiplex PCR reads. This sample has approximately 600,000 distinct CDR3 sequences, with 13% to 15% found just once. Patients showing uncontrolled infection, other autoimmune disease, pregnancy or lactation were ineligible. Diagnosis relied on clinical symptoms, serum thyroxine and TRAb, thyroid ultrasound and orbital computed tomography.

This chain uses TRBV6-2 or TRBV6-3 with TRBJ2-7; 7 positions agree with TRBD1. The sequenced material came from blood. The origin of this receptor is a woman aged 18-29 years with Graves' ophthalmopathy. The CDR3, as DNA: TGTGCCAGCAGTAGACCCGGGACAGCGCTCTACGAGCAGTACTTC. Residues: CASSRPGTALYEQYF.